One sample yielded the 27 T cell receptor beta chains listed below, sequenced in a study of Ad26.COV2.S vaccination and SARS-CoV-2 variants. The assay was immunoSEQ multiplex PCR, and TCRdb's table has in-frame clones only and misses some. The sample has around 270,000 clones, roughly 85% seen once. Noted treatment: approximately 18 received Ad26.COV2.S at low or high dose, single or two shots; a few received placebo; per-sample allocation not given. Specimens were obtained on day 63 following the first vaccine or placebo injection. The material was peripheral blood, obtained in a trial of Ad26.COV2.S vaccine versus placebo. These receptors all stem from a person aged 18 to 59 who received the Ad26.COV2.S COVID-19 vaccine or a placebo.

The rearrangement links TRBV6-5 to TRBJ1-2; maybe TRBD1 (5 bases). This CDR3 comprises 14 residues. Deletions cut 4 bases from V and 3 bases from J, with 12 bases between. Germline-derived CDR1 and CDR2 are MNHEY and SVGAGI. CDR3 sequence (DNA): TGTGCCAGCAGTTCGGCGGGGGGATACTATGGCTACACCTTC. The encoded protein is CASSSAGGYYGYTF.

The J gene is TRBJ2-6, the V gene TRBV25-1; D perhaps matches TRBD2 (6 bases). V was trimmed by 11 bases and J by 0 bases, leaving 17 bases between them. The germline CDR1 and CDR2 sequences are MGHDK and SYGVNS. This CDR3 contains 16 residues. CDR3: CAASLGGPSGANVLTF. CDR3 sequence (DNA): TGTGCCGCGTCGCTCGGGGGACCCTCTGGGGCCAACGTCCTGACTTTC.

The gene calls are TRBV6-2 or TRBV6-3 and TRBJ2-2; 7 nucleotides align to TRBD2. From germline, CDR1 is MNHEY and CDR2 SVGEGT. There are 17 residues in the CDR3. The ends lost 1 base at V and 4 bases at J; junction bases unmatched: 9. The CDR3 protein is CASSYFPLAGSTGELFF. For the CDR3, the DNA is TGTGCCAGCAGTTACTTTCCTTTAGCGGGTTCCACCGGGGAGCTGTTTTTT.

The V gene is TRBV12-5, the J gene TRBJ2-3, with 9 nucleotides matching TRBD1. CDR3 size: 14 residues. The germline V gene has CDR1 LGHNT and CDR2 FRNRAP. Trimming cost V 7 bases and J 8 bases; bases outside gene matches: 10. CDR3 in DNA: TGTGCTAGTGCTGGAGGGACAGGGTATTCTACGCAGTATTTT. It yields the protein CASAGGTGYSTQYF.

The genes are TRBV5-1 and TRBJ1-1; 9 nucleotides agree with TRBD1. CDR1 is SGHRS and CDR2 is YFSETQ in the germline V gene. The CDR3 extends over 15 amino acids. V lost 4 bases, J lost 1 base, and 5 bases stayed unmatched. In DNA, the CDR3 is TGCGCCAGCAGCGCCAAGGGACAGGGGAACACTGAAGCTTTCTTT. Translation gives CASSAKGQGNTEAFF.

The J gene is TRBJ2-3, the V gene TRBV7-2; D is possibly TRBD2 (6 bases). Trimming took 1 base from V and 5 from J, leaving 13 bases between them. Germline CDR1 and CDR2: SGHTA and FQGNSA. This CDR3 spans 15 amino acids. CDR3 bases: TGTGCCAGCAGCTTAGGCGGGGTTATTCTAGATACGCAGTATTTT. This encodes CASSLGGVILDTQYF. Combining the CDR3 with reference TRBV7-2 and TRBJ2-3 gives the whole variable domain GAGVSQSPSNKVTEKGKDVELRCDPISGHTALYWYRQSLGQGLEFLIYFQGNSAPDKSGLPSDRFSAERTGGSVSTLTIQRTQQEDSAVYLCASSLGGVILDTQYFGPGTRLTVL.

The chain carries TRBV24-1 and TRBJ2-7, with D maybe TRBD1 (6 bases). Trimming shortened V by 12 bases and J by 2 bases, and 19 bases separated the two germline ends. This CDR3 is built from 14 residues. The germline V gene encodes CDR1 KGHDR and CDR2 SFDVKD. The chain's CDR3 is CAFGRSGGAYEQYV. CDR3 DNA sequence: TGTGCCTTCGGCAGGTCTGGGGGCGCCTACGAGCAGTACGTC.

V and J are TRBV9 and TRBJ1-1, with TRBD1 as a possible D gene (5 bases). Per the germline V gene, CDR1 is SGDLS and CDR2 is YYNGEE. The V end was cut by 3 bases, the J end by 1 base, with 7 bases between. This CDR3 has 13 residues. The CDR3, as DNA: TGTGCCAGCAGCGAAACAGGGAACACTGAAGCTTTCTTT. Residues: CASSETGNTEAFF. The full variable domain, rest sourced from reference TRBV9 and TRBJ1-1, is DSGVTQTPKHLITATGQRVTLRCSPRSGDLSVYWYQQSLDQGLQFLIQYYNGEERAKGNILERFSAQQFPDLHSELNLSSLELGDSALYFCASSETGNTEAFFGQGTRLTVV.

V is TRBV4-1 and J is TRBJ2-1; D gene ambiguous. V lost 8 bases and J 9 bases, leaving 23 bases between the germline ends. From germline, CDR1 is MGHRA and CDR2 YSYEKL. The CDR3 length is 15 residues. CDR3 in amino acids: CASGDEKKGKGEQFF. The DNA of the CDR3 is TGCGCCAGCGGCGACGAAAAAAAGGGTAAGGGTGAGCAGTTCTTC.

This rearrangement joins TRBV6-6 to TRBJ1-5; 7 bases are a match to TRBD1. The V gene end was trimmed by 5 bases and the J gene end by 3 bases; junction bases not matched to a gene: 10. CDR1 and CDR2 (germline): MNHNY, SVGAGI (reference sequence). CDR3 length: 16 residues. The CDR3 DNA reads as TGTGCCAGCAGTATTCATTCCAGGGGGAACAATCAGCCCCAGCATTTT. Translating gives CASSIHSRGNNQPQHF.

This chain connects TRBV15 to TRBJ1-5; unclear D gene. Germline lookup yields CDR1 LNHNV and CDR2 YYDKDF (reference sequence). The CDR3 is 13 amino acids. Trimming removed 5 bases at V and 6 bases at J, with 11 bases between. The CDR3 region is CATSPREVQPQHF. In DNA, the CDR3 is TGTGCCACCAGCCCTCGCGAGGTTCAGCCCCAGCATTTT.

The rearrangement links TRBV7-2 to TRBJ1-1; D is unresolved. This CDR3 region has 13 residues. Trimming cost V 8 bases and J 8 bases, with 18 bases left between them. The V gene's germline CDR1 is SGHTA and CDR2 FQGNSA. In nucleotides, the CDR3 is TGTGCCAGCCTCGCTCCCTCCGGGGTAGAAGCTTTCTTT. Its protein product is CASLAPSGVEAFF. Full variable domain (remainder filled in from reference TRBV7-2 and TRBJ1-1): GAGVSQSPSNKVTEKGKDVELRCDPISGHTALYWYRQSLGQGLEFLIYFQGNSAPDKSGLPSDRFSAERTGGSVSTLTIQRTQQEDSAVYLCASLAPSGVEAFFGQGTRLTVV.

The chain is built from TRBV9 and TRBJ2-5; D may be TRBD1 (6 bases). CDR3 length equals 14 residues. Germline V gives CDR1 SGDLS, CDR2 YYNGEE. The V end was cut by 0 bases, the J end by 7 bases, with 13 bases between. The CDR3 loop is CASSVEGGWRTQYF. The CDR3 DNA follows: TGTGCCAGCAGCGTAGAAGGGGGTTGGAGGACCCAGTACTTC.

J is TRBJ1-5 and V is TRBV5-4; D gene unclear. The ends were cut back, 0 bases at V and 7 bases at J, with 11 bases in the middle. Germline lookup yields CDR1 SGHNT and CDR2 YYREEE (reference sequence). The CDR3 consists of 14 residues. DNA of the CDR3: TGTGCCAGCAGCTTGGGACCTTTGGACCAGCCCCAGCATTTT. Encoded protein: CASSLGPLDQPQHF.

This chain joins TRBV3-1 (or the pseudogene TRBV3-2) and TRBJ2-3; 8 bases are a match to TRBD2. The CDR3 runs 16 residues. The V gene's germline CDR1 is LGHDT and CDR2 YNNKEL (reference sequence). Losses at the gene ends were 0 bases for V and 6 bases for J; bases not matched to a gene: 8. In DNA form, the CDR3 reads TGTGCCAGCAGCCAAGATGCGGGGGGCTATTGGGATACGCAGTATTTT. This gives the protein CASSQDAGGYWDTQYF.

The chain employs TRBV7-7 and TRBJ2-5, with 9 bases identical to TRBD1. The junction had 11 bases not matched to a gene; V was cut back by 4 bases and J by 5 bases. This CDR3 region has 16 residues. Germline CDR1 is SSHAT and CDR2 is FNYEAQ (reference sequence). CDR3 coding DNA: TGTGCCAGCAGCTCGCGTGGGACAGGGCTGGGGGAGACCCAGTACTTC. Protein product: CASSSRGTGLGETQYF.

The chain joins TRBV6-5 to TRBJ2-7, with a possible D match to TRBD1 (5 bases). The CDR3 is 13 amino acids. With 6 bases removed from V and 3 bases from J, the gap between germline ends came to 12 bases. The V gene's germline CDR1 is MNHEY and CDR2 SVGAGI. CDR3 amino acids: CASSPTGSYEQYF. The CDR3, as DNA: TGTGCCAGCAGCCCCACAGGTAGCTACGAGCAGTACTTC.

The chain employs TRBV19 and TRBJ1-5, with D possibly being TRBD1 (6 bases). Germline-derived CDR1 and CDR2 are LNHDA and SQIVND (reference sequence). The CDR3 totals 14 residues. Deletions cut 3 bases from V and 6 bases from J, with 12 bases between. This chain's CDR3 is CASSMTRGGQPQHF. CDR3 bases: TGTGCCAGTAGTATGACCAGGGGCGGTCAGCCCCAGCATTTT. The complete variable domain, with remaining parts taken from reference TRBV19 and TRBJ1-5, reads DGGITQSPKYLFRKEGQNVTLSCEQNLNHDAMYWYRQDPGQGLRLIYYSQIVNDFQKGDIAEGYSVSREKKESFPLTVTSAQKNPTAFYLCASSMTRGGQPQHFGDGTRLSIL.

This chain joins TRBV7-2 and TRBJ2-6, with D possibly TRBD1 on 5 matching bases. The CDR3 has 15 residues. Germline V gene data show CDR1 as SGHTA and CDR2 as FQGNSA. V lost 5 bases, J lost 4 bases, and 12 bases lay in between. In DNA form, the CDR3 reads TGTGCCAGCAGCACCGTCAGGGCGGGGGCCAACGTCCTGACTTTC. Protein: CASSTVRAGANVLTF.

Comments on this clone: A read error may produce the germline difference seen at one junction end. This CDR3 is CRTAYGYTF. CDR3 DNA: TGTCGTACGGCTTATGGCTACACCTTC. The genes are TRBV29-1 and TRBJ1-2; D is ambiguous. Germline V lookup: CDR1 SQVTM, CDR2 ANQGSEA. This CDR3 comprises 9 residues. Using reference TRBV29-1 and TRBJ1-2 for the parts outside the CDR3, the full variable domain is SAVISQKPSRDICQRGTSLTIQCQVDSQVTMMFWYRQQPGQSLTLIATANQGSEATYESGFVIDKFPISRPNLTFSTLTVSNMSPEDSSIYLCRTAYGYTFGSGTRLTVV.

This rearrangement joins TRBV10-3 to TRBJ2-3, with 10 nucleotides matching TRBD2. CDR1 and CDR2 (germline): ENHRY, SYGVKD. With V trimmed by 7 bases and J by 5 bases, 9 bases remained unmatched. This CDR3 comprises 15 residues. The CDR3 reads CAIMSRTSGIDTQYF. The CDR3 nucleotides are TGTGCCATCATGAGTAGGACTAGCGGTATAGATACGCAGTATTTT.

The CDR3, as DNA: TGTGCCAGCAGTCCGGGACAGGGTACAGATACGCAGTATTTT. Its translation is CASSPGQGTDTQYF. The rearrangement uses TRBV5-4 and TRBJ2-3; 9 bases agree with TRBD1. The CDR3 runs to 14 residues. V lost 5 bases and J lost 3; bases outside the gene matches: 4. Germline V gives CDR1 SGHNT, CDR2 YYREEE (reference sequence).

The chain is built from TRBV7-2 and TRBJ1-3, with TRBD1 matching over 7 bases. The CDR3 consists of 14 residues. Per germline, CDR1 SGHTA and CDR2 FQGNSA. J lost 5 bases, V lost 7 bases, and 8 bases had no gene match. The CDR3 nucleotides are TGTGCCAGCACCAAGACAGGGCCTAGAAACACCATATATTTT. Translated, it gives CASTKTGPRNTIYF.

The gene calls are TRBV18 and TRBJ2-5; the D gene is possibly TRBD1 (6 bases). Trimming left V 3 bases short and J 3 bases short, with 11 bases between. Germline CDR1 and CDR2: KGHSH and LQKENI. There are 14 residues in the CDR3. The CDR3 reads CASSPGRGKETQYF. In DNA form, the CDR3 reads TGTGCCAGCTCACCCGGTAGGGGGAAAGAGACCCAGTACTTC.

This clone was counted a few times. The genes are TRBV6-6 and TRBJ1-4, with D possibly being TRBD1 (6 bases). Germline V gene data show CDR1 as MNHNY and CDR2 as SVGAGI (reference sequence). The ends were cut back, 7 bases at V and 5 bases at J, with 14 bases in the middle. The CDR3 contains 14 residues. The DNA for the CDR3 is TGTGCCAGCATCAAAGGGGGAGAAAATGAAAAACTGTTTTTT. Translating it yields CASIKGGENEKLFF.

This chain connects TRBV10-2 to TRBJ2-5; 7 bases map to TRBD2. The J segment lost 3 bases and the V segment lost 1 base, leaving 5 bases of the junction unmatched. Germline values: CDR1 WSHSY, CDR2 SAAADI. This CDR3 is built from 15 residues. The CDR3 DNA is TGCGCCAGCAGTGAGTACCTAGCGGTTAAAGAGACCCAGTACTTC. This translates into CASSEYLAVKETQYF.

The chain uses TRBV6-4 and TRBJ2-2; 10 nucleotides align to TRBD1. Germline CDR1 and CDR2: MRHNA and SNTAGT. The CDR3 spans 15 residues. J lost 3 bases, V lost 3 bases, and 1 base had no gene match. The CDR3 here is CASSDGTGDTGELFF. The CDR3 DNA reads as TGTGCCAGCAGTGATGGGACAGGGGACACCGGGGAGCTGTTTTTT.